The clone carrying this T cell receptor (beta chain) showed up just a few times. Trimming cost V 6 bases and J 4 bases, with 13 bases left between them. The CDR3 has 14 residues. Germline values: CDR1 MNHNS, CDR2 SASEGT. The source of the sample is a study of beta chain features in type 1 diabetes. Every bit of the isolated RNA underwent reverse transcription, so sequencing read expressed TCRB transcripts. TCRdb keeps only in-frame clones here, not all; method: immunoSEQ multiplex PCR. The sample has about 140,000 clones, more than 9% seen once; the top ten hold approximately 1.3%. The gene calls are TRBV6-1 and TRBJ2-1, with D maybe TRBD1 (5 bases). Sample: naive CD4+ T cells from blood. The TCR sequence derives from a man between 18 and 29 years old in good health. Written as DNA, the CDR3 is TGTGCCAGCAGGTATACAGGCCCTTACAATGAGCAGTTCTTC. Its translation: CASRYTGPYNEQFF.